These 26 T cell receptor beta chains were sequenced from one sample in a study of long-term antiretroviral therapy in people with HIV. Samples were assayed with immunoSEQ v3.0 at survey level. TCRdb keeps only in-frame clones here, not all; method: immunoSEQ multiplex PCR. The table includes under 20,000 clones, approximately 80% detected once. The source material was unsorted PBMCs, sampled 0.2 years after starting antiretroviral therapy. The receptors were gathered from a woman in her 40s with HIV.

The chain couples TRBV19 to TRBJ1-1, with TRBD1 matching 9 bases. This CDR3 region has 14 residues. Trimming cost V 5 bases and J 8 bases; bases outside gene matches: 9. Germline assignment: CDR1 LNHDA and CDR2 SQIVND (reference sequence). The CDR3, as DNA: TGTGCCAGTAGTCCCCTTGCACAGGGGGCGGAAGCTTTCTTT. Amino acid sequence: CASSPLAQGAEAFF.

V usage is TRBV5-8 and J usage is TRBJ2-7; D not resolved. This CDR3 region has 16 residues. V was cut by 2 bases and J by 0 bases, with 15 bases left in between. Germline CDR1 reads SGHTS; CDR2 reads YDEGEE. The CDR3 DNA reads as TGTGCCAGCAGCTTAATCTTCGACACGTCCTCCTACGAGCAGTACTTC. Protein product: CASSLIFDTSSYEQYF.

The chain employs TRBV5-1 and TRBJ2-3; 8 bases agree with TRBD2. This CDR3 contains 15 residues. The junction had 5 bases not matched to a gene; V was cut back by 0 bases and J by 5 bases. Germline V CDR1 and CDR2: SGHRS, YFSETQ. As DNA, the CDR3 is TGCGCCAGCAGCTTGGGAGCGGGGGAAGGAGATACGCAGTATTTT. It yields the protein CASSLGAGEGDTQYF.

The chain joins TRBV7-9 to TRBJ1-1; perhaps TRBD1 as D (6 bases). The length of the CDR3 is 14 residues. CDR1 SEHNR and CDR2 FQNEAQ come from the germline V gene (reference sequence). V was pared by 10 bases and J by 1 base, with 16 bases between. CDR3 nucleotides: TGTGCCACCAACAGGGATACACCGAACACTGAAGCTTTCTTT. Translation gives CATNRDTPNTEAFF.

The V call is TRBV14, the J call TRBJ1-5, with TRBD1 as a possible D gene (5 bases). Germline lookup yields CDR1 SGHDN and CDR2 FVKESK. The CDR3 is 17 residues long. V gave up 3 bases and J gave up 0 bases, with 15 bases separating them. The CDR3 is CASSQLREGYSNQPQHF. The CDR3 nucleotides read TGTGCCAGCAGCCAGCTTCGGGAGGGGTATAGCAATCAGCCCCAGCATTTT.

CDR3 residues: CASSYGRANRGDTQYF. CDR3 sequence (DNA): TGTGCCAGCAGCTATGGCAGGGCCAATCGGGGAGATACGCAGTATTTT. V is TRBV11-2 and J is TRBJ2-3, with D possibly called TRBD1 or TRBD2 (5 bases each). Looked up from germline, CDR1 is SGHAT and CDR2 is FQNNGV. The CDR3 spans 16 residues. Trimming took off 4 bases at V and 5 bases at J, with 19 bases between the two ends.

The CDR3: CAWSAQVNEQFF. The CDR3 DNA reads TGTGCCTGGAGTGCCCAGGTCAATGAGCAGTTCTTC. The chain links TRBV30 to TRBJ2-1; unclear D gene. V gave up 1 base and J gave up 6 bases, with 7 bases separating them. Germline V lookup: CDR1 GTSNPN, CDR2 SVGIG (reference sequence). CDR3 length: 12 residues.

This sequence joins TRBV7-6 and TRBJ2-5; D gene uncertain. Per germline, CDR1 SGHVS and CDR2 FNYEAQ. The CDR3 is 13 amino acids. The V gene lost 2 bases and the J gene lost 2 bases, with 6 bases spanning the gap. The CDR3 sequence: CASSLTEQETQYF. In DNA, the CDR3 is TGTGCCAGCAGCTTAACAGAGCAAGAGACCCAGTACTTC.

The V gene is TRBV27, the J gene TRBJ2-1, with 7 bases matching TRBD2. The V and J ends lost 8 bases and 5 bases, in that order; junction bases with no gene match: 9. The CDR3 covers 14 residues. CDR1 is MNHEY, CDR2 SMNVEV, per germline (reference sequence). CDR3 bases: TGTGCCAGCGCAGCCGGGACTAACAACAATGAGCAGTTCTTC. The encoded protein is CASAAGTNNNEQFF.

The chain recombines TRBV29-1 with TRBJ2-3; D may match TRBD1 or TRBD2 (5 bases each). V gave up 4 bases and J gave up 0 bases, with 14 bases separating them. Looked up from germline, CDR1 is SQVTM and CDR2 is ANQGSEA. This CDR3 has 15 amino acids. CDR3 loop: CSVAWGTQSTDTQYF. CDR3 coding DNA: TGCAGCGTTGCTTGGGGGACCCAAAGCACAGATACGCAGTATTTT.

The chain has TRBV5-1 and TRBJ2-3; the match to TRBD2 covers 11 bases. The V gene's germline CDR1 is SGHRS and CDR2 YFSETQ. The J segment lost 6 bases and the V segment lost 4 bases, leaving 10 bases of the junction unmatched. The CDR3 has 16 amino acids. CDR3 nucleotides: TGCGCCAGCAGCCGCCGCTTAGCGGGGGGGTACGATACGCAGTATTTT. Its protein product is CASSRRLAGGYDTQYF.

The chain couples TRBV7-8 to TRBJ2-7; 11 bases are shared with TRBD1. CDR3 length: 17 residues. Looked up from germline, CDR1 is SGHVS and CDR2 is FQNEAQ. With V trimmed by 2 bases and J by 5 bases, 11 bases remained unmatched. CDR3: CASSLLHGQGARNEQYF. The DNA of the CDR3 is TGTGCCAGCAGCTTATTGCACGGACAGGGGGCGCGGAACGAGCAGTACTTC.

This clone was recorded once. The rearrangement links TRBV5-6 to TRBJ2-7; D uncertain. The V gene lost 0 bases and the J gene lost 3 bases, with 4 bases spanning the gap. Germline V gene sequence: CDR1 SGHDT, CDR2 YYEEEE. This CDR3 has 12 amino acids. DNA of the CDR3: TGTGCCAGCAGCTTGGACGGCTACGAGCAGTACTTC. Protein sequence: CASSLDGYEQYF. The entire variable domain, with the rest obtained from reference TRBV5-6 and TRBJ2-7, is as follows: DAGVTQSPTHLIKTRGQQVTLRCSPKSGHDTVSWYQQALGQGPQFIFQYYEEEERQRGNFPDRFSGHQFPNYSSELNVNALLLGDSALYLCASSLDGYEQYFGPGTRLTVT.

CDR3 bases: TGTGCCAGTAAAGTTACAACGGGCTTCCTGAACTATGGCTACACCTTC. Translated: CASKVTTGFLNYGYTF. The chain couples TRBV19 to TRBJ1-2, with D uncertain. The germline V gene has CDR1 LNHDA and CDR2 SQIVND (reference sequence). V lost 7 bases and J lost 2, with 20 bases in between. This CDR3 contains 16 residues.

This chain connects TRBV19 to TRBJ1-2; the D gene is possibly TRBD1 (5 bases). This CDR3 spans 12 amino acids. Looked up from germline, CDR1 is LNHDA and CDR2 is SQIVND (reference sequence). V was shortened by 5 bases and J by 4 bases, with 8 bases between the two germline ends. CDR3 in amino acids: CASSPGTYGYTF. CDR3 nucleotide sequence: TGTGCCAGTAGTCCAGGGACCTATGGCTACACCTTC.

The chain has TRBV4-3 and TRBJ1-2; 8 positions match TRBD1. This CDR3 has 15 residues. Germline values: CDR1 LGHNA, CDR2 YSLEER. Trimming removed 0 bases from V and 4 bases from J; junction bases left unmatched: 4. The CDR3 region is CASSQDGTGFYGYTF. The CDR3 DNA reads TGCGCCAGCAGCCAAGATGGGACAGGTTTCTATGGCTACACCTTC.

The chain joins TRBV9 to TRBJ1-2; TRBD1 might be the D (6 bases). This CDR3 spans 15 amino acids. V lost 3 bases and J 3 bases, leaving 15 bases between the germline ends. Germline CDR1 SGDLS, CDR2 YYNGEE. For the CDR3, the DNA is TGTGCCAGCAGCGCGAGGGACAAGAATCACTATGGCTACACCTTC. This encodes CASSARDKNHYGYTF.

The chain links TRBV11-2 to TRBJ2-5; possible D gene TRBD1, 6 bases. Germline V lookup: CDR1 SGHAT, CDR2 FQNNGV. The ends were cut back, 5 bases at V and 5 bases at J, with 18 bases in the middle. The length of the CDR3 is 15 residues. CDR3 nucleotide sequence: TGTGCCAGCAGCCCGGAGACAGGAACGTGGGAGACCCAGTACTTC. Residues: CASSPETGTWETQYF.

The chain employs TRBV10-3 and TRBJ1-2, with D possibly being TRBD1 (5 bases). The CDR3 has 15 residues. The germline CDR1 and CDR2 sequences are ENHRY and SYGVKD. V was cut by 6 bases and J by 4 bases, with 18 bases left in between. CDR3 amino acids: CAIRPGTAGGYGYTF. The CDR3 coding sequence is TGTGCCATCAGACCAGGGACCGCCGGGGGCTATGGCTACACCTTC.

In its sample, this clone is medium-sized. The DNA for the CDR3 is TGTGCCAGCTCGGGGGTAGGGGGAACTGAAGCTTTCTTT. Amino acids: CASSGVGGTEAFF. The gene calls are TRBV18 and TRBJ1-1, with TRBD1 as a possible D gene (6 bases). The V end was cut by 6 bases, the J end by 5 bases, with 13 bases between. From germline, CDR1 is KGHSH and CDR2 LQKENI. This CDR3 has 13 amino acids.

This chain connects TRBV7-9 to TRBJ2-7; 8 bases match TRBD1. Germline V gene data show CDR1 as SEHNR and CDR2 as FQNEAQ (reference sequence). The V segment lost 4 bases and the J segment 2 bases; nucleotides outside the gene matches: 13. CDR3 size: 17 residues. The CDR3 loop is CASSSSAARGHPYEQYF. CDR3 DNA sequence: TGTGCCAGCAGCTCGTCGGCGGCCAGGGGGCATCCCTACGAGCAGTACTTC.

DNA for the CDR3: TGCGCCAGCAGTAAGCTCGGAGATACGCAGTATTTT. Translating gives CASSKLGDTQYF. This chain links TRBV10-2 with TRBJ2-3; D gene unclear. CDR1 is WSHSY and CDR2 is SAAADI in the germline V gene. Trimming shortened V by 5 bases and J by 5 bases, and 8 bases separated the two germline ends. This CDR3 contains 12 residues.

The chain has TRBV6-5 and TRBJ1-2; maybe TRBD1 (5 bases). Germline CDR1 reads MNHEY; CDR2 reads SVGAGI. The CDR3 has 15 amino acids. Trimming removed 5 bases from V and 8 bases from J, with 21 bases in between. DNA for the CDR3: TGTGCCAGCAGTCAAACCCCCGGGACCGCCGAGGGCTACACCTTC. The encoded protein is CASSQTPGTAEGYTF.

The chain couples TRBV18 to TRBJ1-2; D is undetermined. CDR3 length equals 14 residues. Looked up from germline, CDR1 is KGHSH and CDR2 is LQKENI. Trimming stripped 1 base from V and 3 bases from J, with 9 bases between. The CDR3 region has the DNA TGTGCCAGCTCACCACGAGAGTTTGACTATGGCTACACCTTC. This sequence encodes CASSPREFDYGYTF.

The chain uses TRBV7-9 and TRBJ1-4, with 8 bases fitting TRBD1. Germline V CDR1 and CDR2: SEHNR, FQNEAQ (reference sequence). After removal of 5 bases from V and 7 bases from J, the junction contained 12 bases not matched to a gene. The CDR3 runs to 16 residues. The CDR3 sequence is CASSGTGLHLGEKLFF. CDR3 in DNA: TGTGCCAGCAGCGGGACAGGCCTGCATCTAGGTGAAAAACTGTTTTTT.

This chain uses TRBV7-8 with TRBJ1-3; no firm D call. CDR3 length equals 11 residues. Per germline, CDR1 SGHVS and CDR2 FQNEAQ. V lost 1 base, J lost 8 bases, and 3 bases lay in between. This chain's CDR3 is CASSLGYTIYF. The CDR3 DNA reads as TGTGCCAGCAGCTTAGGGTACACCATATATTTT.